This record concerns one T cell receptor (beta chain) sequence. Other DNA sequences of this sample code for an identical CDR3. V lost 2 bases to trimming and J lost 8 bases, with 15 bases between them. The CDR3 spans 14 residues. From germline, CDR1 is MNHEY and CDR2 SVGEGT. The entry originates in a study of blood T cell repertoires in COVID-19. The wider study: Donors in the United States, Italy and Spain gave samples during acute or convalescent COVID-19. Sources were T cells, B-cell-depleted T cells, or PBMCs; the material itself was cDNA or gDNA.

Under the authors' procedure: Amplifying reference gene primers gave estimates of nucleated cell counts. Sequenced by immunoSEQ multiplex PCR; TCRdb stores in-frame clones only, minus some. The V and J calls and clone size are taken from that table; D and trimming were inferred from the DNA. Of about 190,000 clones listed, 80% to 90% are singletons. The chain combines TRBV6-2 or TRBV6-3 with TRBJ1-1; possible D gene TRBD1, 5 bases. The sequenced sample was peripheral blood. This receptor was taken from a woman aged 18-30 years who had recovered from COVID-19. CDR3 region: CASSYSGTGGEAFF. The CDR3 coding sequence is TGTGCCAGCAGTTACAGCGGGACCGGCGGCGAAGCTTTCTTT.